This is a list of T cell receptor beta chains from one sample in a study of shared clonotypes between healthy human individuals. Sequencing used immunoSEQ multiplex PCR; TCRdb keeps in-frame clones, though not all of them. The sample contains about 2,500,000 clones, around nine tenths of which appear only once. The specimen was naive CD4+ T cells sorted from blood. The receptors come from a man between 18 and 29 years old in good health. The CDR3 runs from the conserved cysteine through the conserved F or W. A D gene is named only where the DNA matches it firmly. Size tells how often a clone was seen (once, few, many) or the class of an expanded clone, and some rows leave it out.

v_gene: TRBV6-6; j_gene: TRBJ1-5; d_gene: .; len: 14; abundance: .; CDR3aa: CASTVTEGIQPQHF; CDR3nt: TGTGCCAGCACCGTCACCGAGGGGATTCAGCCCCAGCATTTT
v_gene: TRBV7-2; j_gene: TRBJ2-5; d_gene: .; len: 14; abundance: .; CDR3aa: CASSLRSGAETQYF; CDR3nt: TGTGCCAGCAGCCTGAGATCCGGGGCAGAGACCCAGTACTTC
v_gene: TRBV6-5; j_gene: TRBJ2-7; d_gene: .; len: 13; abundance: .; CDR3aa: CASSPWTDYEQYF; CDR3nt: TGTGCCAGCAGTCCGTGGACGGACTACGAGCAGTACTTC
v_gene: TRBV7-2; j_gene: TRBJ1-3; d_gene: .; len: 16; abundance: .; CDR3aa: CASSLAWPATGNTIYF; CDR3nt: TGTGCCAGCAGCTTAGCTTGGCCGGCGACAGGAAACACCATATATTTT
v_gene: TRBV2; j_gene: TRBJ1-5; d_gene: .; len: 16; abundance: .; CDR3aa: CASRLTLGDTHQPQHF; CDR3nt: TGTGCCAGCAGACTAACCTTGGGGGATACGCATCAGCCCCAGCATTTT
v_gene: TRBV19; j_gene: TRBJ1-5; d_gene: .; len: 13; abundance: .; CDR3aa: CASSPDRNQPQHF; CDR3nt: TGTGCCAGTAGCCCGGACCGGAATCAGCCCCAGCATTTT
v_gene: TRBV15; j_gene: TRBJ2-5; d_gene: TRBD2; len: 17; abundance: .; CDR3aa: CATSRGGAGGVQETQYF; CDR3nt: TGTGCCACCAGCAGAGGTGGCGCCGGGGGGGTCCAAGAGACCCAGTACTTC
v_gene: TRBV2; j_gene: TRBJ2-3; d_gene: .; len: 16; abundance: .; CDR3aa: CASSEPRGPNTDTQYF; CDR3nt: TGTGCCAGCAGTGAACCTAGGGGTCCTAACACAGATACGCAGTATTTT
v_gene: TRBV5-1; j_gene: TRBJ2-5; d_gene: TRBD2; len: 16; abundance: .; CDR3aa: CASSSLAGGPRETQYF; CDR3nt: TGCGCCAGCAGCTCATTAGCGGGAGGGCCGCGAGAGACCCAGTACTTC
v_gene: TRBV7-9; j_gene: TRBJ2-3; d_gene: TRBD2; len: 14; abundance: once; CDR3aa: CASSFSGGADTQYF; CDR3nt: TGTGCCAGCAGCTTTAGCGGGGGTGCGGATACGCAGTATTTT
v_gene: TRBV5-1; j_gene: TRBJ2-4; d_gene: .; len: 18; abundance: .; CDR3aa: CASSSEVSSGLAKNIQYF; CDR3nt: TGCGCCAGCAGCTCGGAGGTATCGTCCGGGCTAGCCAAAAACATTCAGTACTTC
v_gene: TRBV5-1; j_gene: TRBJ2-1; d_gene: TRBD2; len: 17; abundance: .; CDR3aa: CASSLGTSGGSYNEQFF; CDR3nt: TGCGCCAGCAGCTTGGGGACTAGCGGGGGATCCTACAATGAGCAGTTCTTC
v_gene: TRBV30; j_gene: TRBJ2-2; d_gene: TRBD2; len: 14; abundance: .; CDR3aa: CAWREQLATGELFF; CDR3nt: TGTGCCTGGAGGGAACAACTAGCGACCGGGGAGCTGTTTTTT
v_gene: TRBV7-9; j_gene: TRBJ1-5; d_gene: .; len: 14; abundance: .; CDR3aa: CASSLAAKNQPQHF; CDR3nt: TGTGCCAGCAGCTTAGCGGCTAAGAATCAGCCCCAGCATTTT
v_gene: TRBV4-1; j_gene: TRBJ1-4; d_gene: TRBD1; len: 16; abundance: .; CDR3aa: CASSQQPTGNNEKLFF; CDR3nt: TGCGCCAGCAGCCAACAACCGACAGGGAATAATGAAAAACTGTTTTTT
v_gene: TRBV19; j_gene: TRBJ2-7; d_gene: .; len: 14; abundance: .; CDR3aa: CASNQGLPTREQYF; CDR3nt: TGTGCCAGTAACCAGGGCCTCCCGACGCGCGAGCAGTACTTC
v_gene: TRBV11-2; j_gene: TRBJ1-3; d_gene: .; len: 15; abundance: .; CDR3aa: CASSRDGSSGNTIYF; CDR3nt: TGTGCCAGCAGTCGTGACGGGAGCTCTGGAAACACCATATATTTT
v_gene: TRBV10-3; j_gene: TRBJ1-3; d_gene: .; len: 13; abundance: .; CDR3aa: CAISEYGQDTIYF; CDR3nt: TGTGCCATCAGTGAATACGGCCAGGACACCATATATTTT
v_gene: TRBV5-1; j_gene: TRBJ2-7; d_gene: .; len: 15; abundance: .; CDR3aa: CASSSTGMASYEQYF; CDR3nt: TGCGCCAGCAGCAGTACAGGGATGGCCTCCTACGAGCAGTACTTC
v_gene: TRBV13; j_gene: TRBJ1-3; d_gene: .; len: 14; abundance: .; CDR3aa: CASSLGPRGNTIYF; CDR3nt: TGTGCCAGCAGCCTTGGTCCGAGAGGAAACACCATATATTTT
v_gene: TRBV15; j_gene: TRBJ2-5; d_gene: .; len: 12; abundance: .; CDR3aa: CATSRDRETQYF; CDR3nt: TGTGCCACCAGCAGAGATAGGGAGACCCAGTACTTC
v_gene: TRBV18; j_gene: TRBJ2-7; d_gene: TRBD1; len: 14; abundance: .; CDR3aa: CASSPGQGPYEQYF; CDR3nt: TGTGCCAGCTCCCCGGGACAGGGGCCCTACGAGCAGTACTTC
v_gene: TRBV7-9; j_gene: TRBJ2-1; d_gene: TRBD1; len: 15; abundance: .; CDR3aa: CASSRQGDRGDEQFF; CDR3nt: TGTGCCAGCAGCCGACAGGGAGACAGGGGAGATGAGCAGTTCTTC
v_gene: TRBV19; j_gene: TRBJ2-3; d_gene: .; len: 13; abundance: .; CDR3aa: CASSTSGTDTQYF; CDR3nt: TGTGCCAGTAGTACATCGGGGACGGATACGCAGTATTTT
v_gene: TRBV5-4; j_gene: TRBJ2-1; d_gene: .; len: 14; abundance: .; CDR3aa: CASSFSGSYNEQFF; CDR3nt: TGTGCCAGCAGCTTCAGCGGCTCCTACAATGAGCAGTTCTTC
v_gene: TRBV5-1; j_gene: TRBJ2-3; d_gene: .; len: 16; abundance: .; CDR3aa: CASSPGGLTSTDTQYF; CDR3nt: TGCGCCAGCAGTCCCGGGGGGCTTACGAGCACAGATACGCAGTATTTT
v_gene: TRBV5-6; j_gene: TRBJ2-2; d_gene: .; len: 15; abundance: .; CDR3aa: CASSLVRSNTGELFF; CDR3nt: TGTGCCAGCAGCTTGGTGAGATCGAACACCGGGGAGCTGTTTTTT
v_gene: TRBV30; j_gene: TRBJ1-4; d_gene: .; len: 14; abundance: once; CDR3aa: CAGTGYATNEKLFF; CDR3nt: TGTGCCGGGACCGGGTATGCAACTAATGAAAAACTGTTTTTT
v_gene: TRBV7-9; j_gene: TRBJ1-2; d_gene: .; len: 13; abundance: .; CDR3aa: CASSFPGNWGYTF; CDR3nt: TGTGCCAGCAGCTTCCCTGGGAATTGGGGCTACACCTTC
v_gene: TRBV6-5; j_gene: TRBJ1-6; d_gene: .; len: 13; abundance: few; CDR3aa: CASSYSTRSPLHF; CDR3nt: TGTGCCAGCAGTTACTCGACCCGTTCACCCCTCCACTTT
v_gene: TRBV5-1; j_gene: TRBJ2-1; d_gene: TRBD1; len: 15; abundance: .; CDR3aa: CASSPTPRGRSEQFF; CDR3nt: TGCGCCAGCAGCCCCACCCCGAGGGGGCGGTCTGAGCAGTTCTTC
v_gene: TRBV30; j_gene: TRBJ2-3; d_gene: .; len: 14; abundance: .; CDR3aa: CAWIPGQSTDTQYF; CDR3nt: TGTGCCTGGATTCCCGGACAGAGCACAGATACGCAGTATTTT
v_gene: TRBV27; j_gene: TRBJ1-1; d_gene: TRBD1; len: 14; abundance: few; CDR3aa: CASRLGQVNTEAFF; CDR3nt: TGTGCCAGCAGACTGGGACAGGTAAACACTGAAGCTTTCTTT
v_gene: TRBV27; j_gene: TRBJ2-6; d_gene: .; len: 15; abundance: .; CDR3aa: CASSFYSSGANVLTF; CDR3nt: TGTGCCAGCAGTTTTTATAGCTCTGGGGCCAACGTCCTGACTTTC
v_gene: TRBV5-1; j_gene: TRBJ2-1; d_gene: .; len: 13; abundance: .; CDR3aa: CASSSDEGNEQFF; CDR3nt: TGCGCCAGCAGCTCCGACGAAGGGAATGAGCAGTTCTTC
v_gene: TRBV7-2; j_gene: TRBJ2-5; d_gene: .; len: 13; abundance: .; CDR3aa: CASSFQGRETQYF; CDR3nt: TGTGCCAGCAGCTTCCAGGGGCGGGAGACCCAGTACTTC
v_gene: TRBV7-6; j_gene: TRBJ2-5; d_gene: TRBD2; len: 15; abundance: .; CDR3aa: CASSWTTSEKETQYF; CDR3nt: TGTGCCAGCAGCTGGACGACTAGCGAAAAAGAGACCCAGTACTTC
v_gene: TRBV23-1; j_gene: TRBJ1-1; d_gene: .; len: 13; abundance: .; CDR3aa: CASSQIRVTEAFF; CDR3nt: TGCGCCAGCAGTCAAATCAGGGTCACTGAAGCTTTCTTT
v_gene: TRBV9; j_gene: TRBJ1-3; d_gene: .; len: 14; abundance: once; CDR3aa: CASKRENSGNTIYF; CDR3nt: TGTGCCAGCAAGAGGGAGAACTCTGGAAACACCATATATTTT
v_gene: TRBV2; j_gene: TRBJ2-5; d_gene: TRBD2; len: 16; abundance: .; CDR3aa: CASSVPSGGAEETQYF; CDR3nt: TGTGCCAGCAGTGTACCTAGCGGGGGGGCGGAGGAGACCCAGTACTTC
v_gene: TRBV28; j_gene: TRBJ1-2; d_gene: .; len: 14; abundance: .; CDR3aa: CASTLREGRRGYTF; CDR3nt: TGTGCCAGCACCCTGAGGGAGGGGAGGCGCGGCTACACCTTC
v_gene: TRBV10-3; j_gene: TRBJ2-1; d_gene: .; len: 14; abundance: .; CDR3aa: CAIKEDRQYNEQFF; CDR3nt: TGTGCCATCAAGGAGGACAGACAATACAATGAGCAGTTCTTC
v_gene: TRBV28; j_gene: TRBJ1-2; d_gene: .; len: 15; abundance: .; CDR3aa: CASSFRGPGNYGYTF; CDR3nt: TGTGCCAGCAGTTTTCGGGGGCCAGGAAACTATGGCTACACCTTC
v_gene: TRBV4-1; j_gene: TRBJ2-5; d_gene: .; len: 14; abundance: once; CDR3aa: CASSQEQTRETQYF; CDR3nt: TGCGCCAGCAGCCAAGAACAGACTAGGGAGACCCAGTACTTC
v_gene: TRBV5-1; j_gene: TRBJ1-2; d_gene: TRBD1; len: 14; abundance: .; CDR3aa: CASGSGTGGYGYTF; CDR3nt: TGCGCCAGCGGATCCGGGACAGGGGGATATGGCTACACCTTC
v_gene: TRBV6-1; j_gene: TRBJ2-7; d_gene: TRBD1; len: 12; abundance: .; CDR3aa: CASRDRAYEQYF; CDR3nt: TGTGCCAGCAGAGACAGGGCCTACGAGCAGTACTTC
v_gene: TRBV18; j_gene: TRBJ1-6; d_gene: TRBD1; len: 16; abundance: .; CDR3aa: CASSPQGTGTHSPLHF; CDR3nt: TGTGCCAGCTCACCACAAGGGACAGGGACTCATTCACCCCTCCACTTT
v_gene: TRBV7-2; j_gene: TRBJ2-1; d_gene: .; len: 15; abundance: .; CDR3aa: CASSLAGGNYNEQFF; CDR3nt: TGTGCCAGCAGCTTAGCCGGGGGCAACTACAATGAGCAGTTCTTC
v_gene: TRBV6-5; j_gene: TRBJ2-7; d_gene: TRBD2; len: 16; abundance: .; CDR3aa: CASSYSRTSGAYEQYF; CDR3nt: TGTGCCAGCAGTTACTCGAGGACTAGCGGGGCCTACGAGCAGTACTTC
v_gene: TRBV19; j_gene: TRBJ2-7; d_gene: .; len: 13; abundance: once; CDR3aa: CASSIKGPYEQYF; CDR3nt: TGTGCCAGTAGTATAAAGGGACCCTACGAGCAGTACTTC
v_gene: TRBV9; j_gene: TRBJ1-1; d_gene: .; len: 15; abundance: .; CDR3aa: CASSVEGTLNTEAFF; CDR3nt: TGTGCCAGCAGCGTAGAAGGGACACTAAACACTGAAGCTTTCTTT
v_gene: TRBV11-2; j_gene: TRBJ1-1; d_gene: .; len: 14; abundance: .; CDR3aa: CASSFTGSNTEAFF; CDR3nt: TGTGCCAGCAGCTTTACGGGTTCGAACACTGAAGCTTTCTTT
v_gene: TRBV2; j_gene: TRBJ1-5; d_gene: TRBD1; len: 17; abundance: .; CDR3aa: CASSERGDRGWDQPQHF; CDR3nt: TGTGCCAGCAGTGAGCGAGGGGACAGGGGCTGGGATCAGCCCCAGCATTTT